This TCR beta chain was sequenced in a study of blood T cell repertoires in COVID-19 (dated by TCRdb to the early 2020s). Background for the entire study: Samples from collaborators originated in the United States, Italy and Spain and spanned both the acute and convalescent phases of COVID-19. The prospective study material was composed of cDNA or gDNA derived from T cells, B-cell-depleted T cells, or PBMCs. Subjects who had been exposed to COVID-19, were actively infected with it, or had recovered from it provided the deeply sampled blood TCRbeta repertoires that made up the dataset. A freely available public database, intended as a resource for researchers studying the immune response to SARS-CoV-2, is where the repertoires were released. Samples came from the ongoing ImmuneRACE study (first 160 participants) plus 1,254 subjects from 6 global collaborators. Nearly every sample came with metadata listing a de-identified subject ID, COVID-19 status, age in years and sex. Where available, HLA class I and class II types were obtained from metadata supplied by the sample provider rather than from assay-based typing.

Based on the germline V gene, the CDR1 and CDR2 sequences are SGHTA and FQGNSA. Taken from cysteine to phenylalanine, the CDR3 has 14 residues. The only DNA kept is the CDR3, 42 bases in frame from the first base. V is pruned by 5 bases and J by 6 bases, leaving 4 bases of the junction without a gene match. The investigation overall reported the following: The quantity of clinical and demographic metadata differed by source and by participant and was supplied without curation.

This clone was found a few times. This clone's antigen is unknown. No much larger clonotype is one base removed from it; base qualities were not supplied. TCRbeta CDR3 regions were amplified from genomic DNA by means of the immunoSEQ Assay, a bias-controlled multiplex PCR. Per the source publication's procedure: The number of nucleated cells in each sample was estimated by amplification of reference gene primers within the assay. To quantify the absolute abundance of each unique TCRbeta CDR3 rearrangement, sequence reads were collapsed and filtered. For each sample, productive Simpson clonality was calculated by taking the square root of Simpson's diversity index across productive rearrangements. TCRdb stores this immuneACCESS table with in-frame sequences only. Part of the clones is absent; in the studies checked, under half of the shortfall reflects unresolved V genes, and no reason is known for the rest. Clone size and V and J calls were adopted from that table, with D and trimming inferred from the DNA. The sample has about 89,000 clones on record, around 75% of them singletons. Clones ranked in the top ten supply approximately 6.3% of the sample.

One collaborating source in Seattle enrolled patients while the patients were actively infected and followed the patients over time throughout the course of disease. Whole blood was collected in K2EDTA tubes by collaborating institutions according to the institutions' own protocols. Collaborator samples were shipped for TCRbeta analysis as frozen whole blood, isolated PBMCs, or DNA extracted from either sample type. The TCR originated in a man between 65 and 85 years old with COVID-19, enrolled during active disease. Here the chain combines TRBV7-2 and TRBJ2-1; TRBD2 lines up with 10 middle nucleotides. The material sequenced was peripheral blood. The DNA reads TGTGCCAGCAGCCTTCCTAGCGGGAGCAATGAGCAGTTCTTC. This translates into CASSLPSGSNEQFF.